The rows below give T cell receptor beta chains drawn from one sample of a study of T cells in localized non-small cell lung cancer. Sequenced by immunoSEQ multiplex PCR; TCRdb stores in-frame clones only, minus some. The data show 25,000 to 35,000 clones, approximately 88% seen once. Here the sequenced sample was peripheral blood, taken before any cancer treatment. The source of these receptors is a female donor of 60 years or more with stage I lung adenocarcinoma. Both conserved end residues are part of each CDR3. D genes are given only for firm matches. Not all rows give a size; the values are once, few, many and, for expanded clones, a class.

clone size	D gene	J gene	V gene	CDR3 DNA	CDR3 protein
-	-	TRBJ2-7	TRBV11-2	TGTGCCAGCAGCTTAGCTTTGGCTAGTAGCTACGAGCAGTACTTC	CASSLALASSYEQYF
-	-	TRBJ2-1	TRBV7-9	TGTGCCAGCAGCCCAGCAGGGCAGGGTAATGAGCAGTTCTTC	CASSPAGQGNEQFF
-	TRBD1	TRBJ1-5	TRBV5-1	TGCGCCAGCAGCCTGGGGATGACAGGGGACCAGCCCCAGCATTTT	CASSLGMTGDQPQHF
-	TRBD1	TRBJ1-1	TRBV6-6	TGTGCCAGCATCCCTACGACAGGGAGGGACACTGAAGCTTTCTTT	CASIPTTGRDTEAFF
-	TRBD1	TRBJ1-4	TRBV15	TGTGCCACCAGCCCTAGCCGAGGGGGCGCTGAAAAACTGTTTTTT	CATSPSRGGAEKLFF
few	-	TRBJ2-3	TRBV28	TGTGCCAGCAGTTTCACAGGGAGGAGGGCAGATACGCAGTATTTT	CASSFTGRRADTQYF
-	-	TRBJ1-1	TRBV9	TGTGCCAGCAGCGTAGATGTAGGCGGGGGCACTGAAGCTTTCTTT	CASSVDVGGGTEAFF
-	-	TRBJ2-2	TRBV2	TGTGCCAGCAGTGGTGGGGTGAACACCGGGGAGCTGTTTTTT	CASSGGVNTGELFF
-	-	TRBJ1-5	TRBV28	TGTGCCAGCACTATAGGGGGGGCCAGCAATCAGCCCCAGCATTTT	CASTIGGASNQPQHF
-	-	TRBJ1-1	TRBV19	TGTGCCAGTAGTCGGCGGGAAAGGAACACTGAAGCTTTCTTT	CASSRRERNTEAFF
-	-	TRBJ2-5	TRBV18	TGTGCCAGCTCACCACTCGCGGAGACCCAGTACTTC	CASSPLAETQYF
-	-	TRBJ2-3	TRBV18	TGTGCCAGCTCACCGTGGGGGACAGATACGCAGTATTTT	CASSPWGTDTQYF
-	-	TRBJ2-1	TRBV7-9	TGTGCCAGCAGCTTAGCGTTTGGAGCAGGGACCAATGAGCAGTTCTTC	CASSLAFGAGTNEQFF
-	TRBD1	TRBJ2-2	TRBV11-3	TGTGCCAGCAGCGAGGGACAGGGGCGGGACACCGGGGAGCTGTTTTTT	CASSEGQGRDTGELFF
-	TRBD1	TRBJ2-4	TRBV5-1	TGCGCCAGCAGGCAAGGGGGCATTACAGAAAACATTCAGTACTTC	CASRQGGITENIQYF
-	-	TRBJ2-1	TRBV6-5	TGTGCCAGCAGTTATAGGGGATTCCTAGGCGATGAGCAGTTCTTC	CASSYRGFLGDEQFF
-	-	TRBJ1-1	TRBV30	TGTGCCTGGAGTGTACCCTCTCTGCGGGTGAACACTGAAGCTTTCTTT	CAWSVPSLRVNTEAFF
-	TRBD2	TRBJ2-1	TRBV4-1	TGCGCCAGCAGCTGGGGACTAGCCAATGAGCAGTTCTTC	CASSWGLANEQFF
-	TRBD2	TRBJ2-1	TRBV28	TGTGCCAGCAGCTCCCTTCTAGCGGGAGATTACAATGAGCAGTTCTTC	CASSSLLAGDYNEQFF
-	TRBD1	TRBJ1-1	TRBV5-1	TGCGCCAGCTCGGGGGGAGGGACAGGGGTGGCGAACACTGAAGCTTTCTTT	CASSGGGTGVANTEAFF
-	-	TRBJ1-3	TRBV6-6	TGTGCCAGCAGTTACGAGTCTTCTGGAAACACCATATATTTT	CASSYESSGNTIYF
-	TRBD1	TRBJ1-4	TRBV14	TGTGCCAGCAGCCAGAGTTATCGGGACAGGGGGGCGACTAATGAAAAACTGTTTTTT	CASSQSYRDRGATNEKLFF